This T cell receptor beta chain was sequenced in a study of blood T cell repertoires in COVID-19 (dated by TCRdb to about 2020). At the level of the whole study: The collaborator samples originated in the United States, Italy and Spain and spanned the acute and convalescent phases of COVID-19. The material from the prospective study consisted of cDNA or gDNA derived from T cells, B-cell-depleted T cells, or PBMCs. Deeply sampled blood TCRbeta repertoires from subjects exposed to, actively infected with, or recovered from COVID-19 were included in the dataset. The repertoires were released in a freely available public database meant as a resource for research on the immune response to SARS-CoV-2. Samples came from the ongoing ImmuneRACE study (first 160 participants) plus 1,254 subjects from 6 global collaborators. A de-identified subject ID, COVID-19 status, age in years and sex were almost always included in the sample metadata. HLA class I and class II types, where available, came from metadata supplied by the sample provider rather than from assay-based typing. What the research found in general, with its limitations: The quantity of clinical and demographic metadata differed by source and by participant and was supplied without curation.

The immunoSEQ Assay, a bias-controlled multiplex PCR, was used to amplify TCRbeta CDR3 regions from genomic DNA. The study's own analysis went as follows. The number of nucleated cells in each sample was estimated from the amplification of reference gene primers within the assay. Sequence reads were collapsed and filtered to measure the absolute abundance of every unique TCRbeta CDR3 rearrangement. For each sample, productive Simpson clonality was calculated by taking the square root of Simpson's diversity index across productive rearrangements. TCRdb carries this immuneACCESS record with in-frame sequences only. Its versions omit some clonotypes, under half of them owing to an unresolved V gene in the studies checked, with the rest unexplained. V and J calls and clone size come straight from that table; D and trimming were deduced from the DNA. The sample table shows 210,000 or so clones, and about three quarters are seen once. Approximately 3% of the sample comes from the top ten.

V lost 6 bases and J lost 5 bases; the stretch between them is 16 bases long. The germline V gene sets CDR1 to MDHEN and CDR2 to SYDVKM. The CDR3 contains 14 residues, cysteine and phenylalanine counted. Only CDR3 DNA remains: 42 bases, in frame from the first base. Remarks on this clone: Its target antigen remains unknown. One base away there is no much larger clone; base qualities are not given.

The collaborating institutions used their own protocols to collect whole blood in K2EDTA tubes. For TCRbeta analysis, collaborator samples were shipped as frozen whole blood, as isolated PBMCs, or as DNA extracted from either sample type. The rearranged chain carries TRBV28 and TRBJ1-2; TRBD1 is perhaps the D gene, given 5 matching bases. Sample: peripheral blood. The source of this sequence is a woman aged 80 or over with active or convalescent COVID-19. Here the CDR3 is given as CASSGHPQKYGYTF. The sequence in DNA is TGTGCCAGCAGCGGACACCCCCAGAAATATGGCTACACCTTC.